One sample yielded the 30 T cell receptor beta chains listed below, sequenced in a study of neurological immune-mediated disorders. MiXCR, run by TCRdb on the 5' RACE reads, gives a single entry per CDR3 protein. Of approximately 66,000 distinct CDR3 sequences in the sample, 4.5% to 5.5% were seen once. Sequenced sample: PBMCs. The source is a man aged 30-40 years with multiple sclerosis.

The table lists this clonotype with many counts. Here the CDR3 reads CASSLDFRRECYEQYF. The CDR3 nucleotides are TGTGCCAGCAGCTTAGATTTTAGACGGGAGTGCTACGAGCAGTACTTC. The V gene is TRBV7-2, the J gene TRBJ2-7, with D possibly TRBD2 on 6 matching bases. Germline CDR1 SGHTA, CDR2 FQGNSA. Trimming removed 1 base at V and 3 bases at J, with 16 bases between. The CDR3 consists of 16 residues.

The sample holds many counts of this clonotype. CDR3 amino acids: CSAWHPAGTEAFF. The CDR3 DNA sequence: TGCAGTGCTTGGCACCCGGCTGGCACTGAAGCTTTCTTT. The chain couples TRBV20-1 to TRBJ1-1; D unclear. The V gene's germline CDR1 is DFQATT and CDR2 SNEGSKA (reference sequence). Deletions cut 5 bases from V and 4 bases from J, with 14 bases between. The CDR3 extends over 13 amino acids.

This clonotype was seen ten or more times. Here the CDR3 DNA reads TGCGCCAGCAGCTCGGGGACTAGCGGGGACACAGATACGCAGTATTTT. This codes for CASSSGTSGDTDTQYF. The V and J genes are TRBV5-1 and TRBJ2-3, with 13 nucleotides matching TRBD2. Trimming took 3 bases from V and 2 from J; bases not matched to a gene: 3. CDR1 and CDR2 from the germline V gene are SGHRS and YFSETQ. The CDR3 consists of 16 residues.

This clonotype was observed at least ten times. The V and J genes are TRBV5-1 and TRBJ2-7; TRBD1 matches at 12 bases. From germline, CDR1 is SGHRS and CDR2 YFSETQ. V dropped 5 bases and J dropped 3; count of bases not matched to a gene: 6. CDR3 length: 15 residues. The CDR3 here is CASRPGTGGGYEQYV. For the CDR3, the DNA is TGCGCCAGCAGACCCGGGACAGGGGGCGGCTACGAGCAGTACGTC.

This clonotype came up many times. The chain joins TRBV4-1 to TRBJ1-5, with D hard to call. Trimming cost V 3 bases and J 6 bases, with 12 bases left between them. This CDR3 region has 14 residues. Per the germline V gene, CDR1 is MGHRA and CDR2 is YSYEKL. CDR3 nucleotide sequence: TGCGCCAGCAGCCATCCCGGGATTTCTCAGCCCCAGCATTTT. It specifies CASSHPGISQPQHF.

This clonotype was found many times. V usage is TRBV24-1 and J usage is TRBJ2-2; a weak D match, TRBD2 (6 bases). CDR1 and CDR2 from the germline V gene are KGHDR and SFDVKD. V dropped 9 bases and J dropped 5 bases, with 15 bases sitting between them. The CDR3 sequence is 14 residues long. The CDR3 DNA reads as TGTGCCACCCGGGGGAGAGGGACGACCGGGGAGCTGTTTTTT. Protein product: CATRGRGTTGELFF.

This clonotype has at least ten counts. V is TRBV12-3 or TRBV12-4 and J is TRBJ1-1; D is undetermined. This CDR3 region has 14 residues. The V end was cut by 3 bases, the J end by 1 base, with 9 bases between. CDR3 sequence reads: CASSLREENTEAFF. CDR3 coding DNA: TGTGCCAGCAGTTTGAGGGAGGAGAACACTGAAGCTTTCTTT.

This clonotype occurred many times. This chain uses TRBV20-1 with TRBJ1-2; the D is unclear. Trimming stripped 0 bases from V and 7 bases from J, with 24 bases between. There are 17 residues in the CDR3. CDR1 and CDR2 from the germline V gene are DFQATT and SNEGSKA (reference sequence). The CDR3 region has the DNA TGCAGTGCTAGAGATATATTCGCCCACCAAACGTCGGGTGGCTACACCTTC. Residues: CSARDIFAHQTSGGYTF.

The sample holds many counts of this clonotype. This chain joins TRBV7-2 and TRBJ1-5; D is ambiguous. The CDR3 totals 13 residues. Germline lookup yields CDR1 SGHTA and CDR2 FQGNSA. Trimming removed 4 bases at V and 1 base at J, with 5 bases between. The CDR3 loop is CASSSGSNQPQHF. CDR3 nucleotide sequence: TGTGCCAGCAGCTCTGGGAGCAATCAGCCCCAGCATTTT.

V usage is TRBV6-5 and J usage is TRBJ2-2; 9 positions match TRBD1. Unmatched junction bases numbered 9, after V lost 7 bases and J lost 6 bases. The CDR3 has 15 residues. The germline V gene has CDR1 MNHEY and CDR2 SVGAGI. CDR3 sequence (DNA): TGTGCCAGCAAAAGCGGGACAGGGTTGTCCGGGGAGCTGTTTTTT. Translated: CASKSGTGLSGELFF.

V usage is TRBV5-1 and J usage is TRBJ1-4; weak D call: TRBD1 (5 bases). The germline V and J ends were trimmed by 0 bases and 5 bases, with 11 bases remaining between them. The CDR3 is made up of 15 amino acids. Germline CDR1 and CDR2: SGHRS and YFSETQ. The CDR3 DNA reads TGCGCCAGCAGCTTGGCCGGGACGGACAATGAAAAACTGTTTTTT. It is translated as CASSLAGTDNEKLFF.

In its sample, this clonotype was seen many times. V usage is TRBV14 and J usage is TRBJ1-1, with D perhaps matching TRBD1 (6 bases). The CDR3 runs to 12 residues. CDR1 and CDR2 (germline): SGHDN, FVKESK. Trimming shortened V by 5 bases and J by 7 bases, and 11 bases separated the two germline ends. This chain's CDR3 is CASSWGHLEAFF. The CDR3 bases are TGTGCCAGCAGCTGGGGACACCTTGAAGCTTTCTTT.

Concerning this clonotype itself: An end of the junction does not agree with germline; a read error may underlie this. This chain connects TRBV5-6 to TRBJ1-5; possible D gene TRBD1, 6 bases. The CDR3 runs 15 residues. Germline CDR1 SGHDT, CDR2 YYEEEE. CDR3 sequence reads: CASSSSNRERKPQNF. The DNA of the CDR3 is TGTGCCAGCAGCAGTTCTAACAGGGAGAGGAAGCCCCAGAATTTT.

The sample holds many counts of this clonotype. This chain uses TRBV4-1 with TRBJ1-1; TRBD1 is a possible D gene (6 bases). V lost 4 bases and J 4 bases, leaving 10 bases between the germline ends. The CDR3 loop spans 13 amino acids. From germline, CDR1 is MGHRA and CDR2 YSYEKL. This chain's CDR3 is CASSPGVLTEAFF. The CDR3 DNA is TGCGCCAGCAGCCCAGGGGTCCTCACTGAAGCTTTCTTT.

This rearrangement joins TRBV9 to TRBJ1-2; a weak D match, TRBD1 (5 bases). V was pared by 1 base and J by 8 bases, with 15 bases between. Germline V lookup: CDR1 SGDLS, CDR2 YYNGEE. The CDR3 runs to 14 residues. CDR3 coding DNA: TGTGCCAGCAGCGTATGGGACGGTCCCTTAGGCTACACCTTC. Its protein is CASSVWDGPLGYTF.

This clonotype was counted at least ten times. The CDR3 reads CASSPQDYNEQFF. The CDR3 nucleotides are TGTGCCAGCAGCCCACAGGACTACAATGAGCAGTTCTTC. The chain employs TRBV7-2 and TRBJ2-1; a weak D match, TRBD1 (5 bases). This CDR3 has 13 amino acids. Germline lookup yields CDR1 SGHTA and CDR2 FQGNSA. Trimming removed 5 bases from V and 3 bases from J, with 8 bases in between.

This chain connects TRBV2 to TRBJ2-5, with no clear D. The CDR3 is made up of 15 amino acids. The V gene's germline CDR1 is SNHLY and CDR2 FYNNEI. With 2 bases removed from V and 5 bases from J, the gap between germline ends came to 15 bases. CDR3 amino acids: CASSEFRRPRETQYF. DNA of the CDR3: TGTGCCAGCAGTGAATTCCGTAGGCCTAGGGAGACCCAGTACTTC.

At least ten counts were recorded for this clonotype. The V call is TRBV5-1, the J call TRBJ1-1; 8 positions match TRBD1. V lost 2 bases to trimming and J lost 1 base; unmatched junction nucleotides: 4. The CDR3 loop spans 15 amino acids. Germline V gene sequence: CDR1 SGHRS, CDR2 YFSETQ. DNA of the CDR3: TGCGCCAGCAGCTTTCAGGGGGCGAGGAACACTGAAGCTTTCTTT. Protein sequence: CASSFQGARNTEAFF.

This clonotype came up many times. The J gene is TRBJ1-1, the V gene TRBV5-1; TRBD1 agrees at 7 bases. In germline, CDR1 is SGHRS, CDR2 YFSETQ. This CDR3 comprises 14 residues. V trimming: 4 bases; J trimming: 5 bases; junction bases outside the gene matches: 8. DNA of the CDR3: TGCGCCAGCAGCCCGGACCACAGGGGTACTGAAGCTTTCTTT. Protein sequence: CASSPDHRGTEAFF.

This clonotype was detected only a few times. The V gene is TRBV9, the J gene TRBJ1-2; weak D call: TRBD1 (6 bases). V lost 3 bases, J lost 0 bases, and 12 bases lay in between. CDR3 length: 15 amino acids. Germline V CDR1 and CDR2: SGDLS, YYNGEE. CDR3 sequence: CASSGGDTPNYGYTF. The CDR3 coding sequence is TGTGCCAGCAGCGGGGGGGACACCCCTAACTATGGCTACACCTTC.

This clonotype was found many times. The chain recombines TRBV5-6 with TRBJ1-2, with D possibly matching TRBD1 (5 bases). Trimming removed 2 bases at V and 8 bases at J, with 19 bases between. The CDR3 contains 15 residues. CDR1 SGHDT and CDR2 YYEEEE come from the germline V gene. CDR3 bases: TGTGCCAGCAGCTTCGTGACAGCGAAGGAGGTGGGCTACACCTTC. Its protein product is CASSFVTAKEVGYTF.

This clonotype has a count of ten or more. The V call is TRBV24-1, the J call TRBJ2-7; D is ambiguous. This CDR3 is built from 15 residues. Trimming cost V 0 bases and J 3 bases, with 11 bases left between them. Per germline, CDR1 KGHDR and CDR2 SFDVKD. For the CDR3, the DNA is TGTGCCACCAGTGATTTGCCTTCGGAGCGCTACGAGCAGTACGTC. Its protein is CATSDLPSERYEQYV.

This clonotype has at least ten counts. The chain couples TRBV24-1 to TRBJ2-6; D is perhaps TRBD1 or TRBD2 (6 bases each). V lost 9 bases and J lost 3, with 20 bases in between. This CDR3 spans 17 amino acids. Germline values: CDR1 KGHDR, CDR2 SFDVKD. As DNA, the CDR3 is TGTGCCACCCCCGGGGGCACCCCGGCGGATGGGGCCAACGTCCTGACTTTC. Translating gives CATPGGTPADGANVLTF.

This clonotype has more than one count but fewer than ten. The rearrangement uses TRBV5-6 and TRBJ1-2; D possibly corresponds to TRBD1 (5 bases). The length of the CDR3 is 12 residues. Trimming removed 4 bases from V and 8 bases from J, with 12 bases in between. The germline V gene has CDR1 SGHDT and CDR2 YYEEEE. CDR3 sequence: CASSLGGVGYTF. Written as DNA, the CDR3 is TGTGCCAGCAGCCTTGGAGGGGTGGGCTACACCTTC. Complete variable domain (other parts from reference TRBV5-6 and TRBJ1-2): DAGVTQSPTHLIKTRGQQVTLRCSPKSGHDTVSWYQQALGQGPQFIFQYYEEEERQRGNFPDRFSGHQFPNYSSELNVNALLLGDSALYLCASSLGGVGYTFGSGTRLTVV.

Many counts were recorded for this clonotype. The chain couples TRBV29-1 to TRBJ1-1, with TRBD1 matching 7 bases. Per the germline V gene, CDR1 is SQVTM and CDR2 is ANQGSEA. There are 16 residues in the CDR3. Germline trimming cut 5 bases from V and 3 bases from J; bases unmatched to any gene: 15. CDR3 in amino acids: CSVLELYQGEDTEAFF. In nucleotides, the CDR3 is TGCAGCGTTCTCGAGCTATATCAGGGGGAGGACACTGAAGCTTTCTTT.

This clonotype came up many times. The chain recombines TRBV2 with TRBJ1-4; D might be TRBD1 (5 bases). Germline-derived CDR1 and CDR2 are SNHLY and FYNNEI. The CDR3 runs 10 residues. V lost 6 bases to trimming and J lost 13 bases, with 9 bases between them. The DNA for the CDR3 is TGTGCCAGCAGCCGACAGCGACTGTTTTTT. Encoded protein: CASSRQRLFF.

This clonotype was seen at least ten times. The chain's CDR3 is CASSSKEKQYF. CDR3 bases: TGTGCCAGCAGCTCCAAAGAAAAGCAGTACTTC. The rearrangement links TRBV12-3 or TRBV12-4 to TRBJ2-7; the D is unclear. There are 11 residues in the CDR3. Trimming pared 6 bases from V and 8 bases from J, leaving 11 bases between.

Concerning this clonotype itself: This may be a read error: a much more frequent sequence differs by one nucleotide. This sequence joins TRBV5-8 and TRBJ1-5; possible D gene TRBD1, 6 bases. CDR1 is SGHTS and CDR2 is YDEGEE in the germline V gene. This CDR3 comprises 14 residues. Trimming left V 6 bases short and J 7 bases short, with 17 bases between. Written as DNA, the CDR3 is TGTGCCAGCATCTTCCGGGGGAGGGGGCAGCCCCAGCATTTT. This codes for CASIFRGRGQPQHF.

This clonotype has at least ten counts. This chain uses TRBV5-1 with TRBJ1-1; 7 nucleotides match TRBD1. CDR3 length: 14 residues. The V gene end was trimmed by 4 bases and the J gene end by 1 base; junction bases not matched to a gene: 4. Germline V gives CDR1 SGHRS, CDR2 YFSETQ. The CDR3 spells CASSKGQQNTEAFF. CDR3 in DNA: TGCGCCAGCAGCAAGGGACAGCAGAACACTGAAGCTTTCTTT.

Only a few counts were recorded for this clonotype. CDR3 amino acids: CASRGQGSTEAFF. For the CDR3, the DNA is TGCGCCAGCAGAGGACAGGGGTCAACTGAAGCTTTCTTT. The J gene is TRBJ1-1, the V gene TRBV5-1, with 9 bases fitting TRBD1. V gave up 5 bases and J gave up 5 bases; unmatched junction bases: 4. The CDR3 totals 13 residues. CDR1 and CDR2 (germline): SGHRS, YFSETQ.